Below are 23 T cell receptor beta chains sequenced from a single sample in a study of blood T cell repertoires in COVID-19. Clones were sequenced by immunoSEQ multiplex PCR, and TCRdb holds only the in-frame ones, with some missing. The sample has fewer than 200,000 clones, 70% to 85% seen once. Sequences were obtained from PBMCs or T cells enriched from blood (not recorded which). The source is a man between 45 and 60 years old who had recovered from COVID-19.

The CDR3 nucleotides read TGTGCCACCAGCAGAACTAGCGGGGGCCCCGGGGAGCTGTTTTTT. Its translation: CATSRTSGGPGELFF. The V call is TRBV15, the J call TRBJ2-2, with 11 bases identical to TRBD2. The trim removed 2 bases at V and 6 bases at J, leaving 2 bases unmatched. CDR1 is LNHNV, CDR2 YYDKDF, per germline (reference sequence). The CDR3 runs to 15 residues.

This chain uses TRBV7-8 with TRBJ2-7; TRBD1 agrees at 7 bases. After removal of 6 bases from V and 0 bases from J, the junction contained 8 bases not matched to a gene. CDR1 and CDR2 (germline): SGHVS, FQNEAQ. The length of the CDR3 is 15 residues. The DNA of the CDR3 is TGTGCCAGCAGTCATGGGACAGCTCTCTCCTACGAGCAGTACTTC. Protein product: CASSHGTALSYEQYF.

The chain joins TRBV6-5 to TRBJ2-7; 7 positions match TRBD1. The CDR3 extends over 13 amino acids. With V trimmed by 6 bases and J by 2 bases, 4 bases remained unmatched. CDR1 and CDR2 (germline): MNHEY, SVGAGI. The CDR3: CASRPTGTYEQYF. The DNA for the CDR3 is TGTGCCAGCAGGCCGACAGGGACCTACGAGCAGTACTTC.

This clone was seen only a few times. The chain carries TRBV30 and TRBJ1-2, with TRBD1 matching over 9 bases. This CDR3 contains 15 residues. Germline trimming cut 4 bases from V and 8 bases from J; bases unmatched to any gene: 14. Germline CDR1 reads GTSNPN; CDR2 reads SVGIG (reference sequence). The CDR3 nucleotides read TGTGCCTGGACCACCTCGGGACAGGGTCGATGGGGCTACACCTTC. Amino acid sequence: CAWTTSGQGRWGYTF.

V and J are TRBV5-1 and TRBJ1-2; D not resolved. The V end was cut by 2 bases, the J end by 6 bases, with 14 bases between. CDR3 length: 14 amino acids. Germline CDR1 and CDR2: SGHRS and YFSETQ. CDR3 loop: CASSFNSGNNGYTF. The CDR3 DNA is TGCGCCAGCAGCTTTAATTCCGGGAACAATGGCTACACCTTC.

The V call is TRBV18, the J call TRBJ1-6; TRBD1 is a possible D gene (6 bases). The germline V gene has CDR1 KGHSH and CDR2 LQKENI. There are 15 residues in the CDR3. V shed 1 base and J shed 7 bases, with 11 bases lying between them. The CDR3 bases are TGTGCCAGCTCACCACAGCAGGGGCCCAATTCACCCCTCCACTTT. The encoded protein is CASSPQQGPNSPLHF.

The rearrangement links TRBV27 to TRBJ2-7, with D possibly TRBD1 on 5 matching bases. Trimming shortened V by 1 base and J by 2 bases, and 12 bases separated the two germline ends. In germline, CDR1 is MNHEY, CDR2 SMNVEV (reference sequence). The CDR3 totals 15 residues. The CDR3 DNA reads as TGTGCCAGCAGTTTATATATTGTGGGGCCCTACGAGCAGTACTTC. Amino acids: CASSLYIVGPYEQYF.

The rearrangement links TRBV3-1 (or the pseudogene TRBV3-2) to TRBJ2-5; 7 nucleotides align to TRBD2. CDR1 is LGHDT and CDR2 is YNNKEL in the germline V gene (reference sequence). The CDR3 runs to 16 residues. The J segment lost 5 bases and the V segment lost 4 bases, leaving 13 bases of the junction unmatched. The CDR3 bases are TGTGCCAGCAGCCCAGGTGGGACTACCACGGTGGAGACCCAGTACTTC. This gives the protein CASSPGGTTTVETQYF.

J is TRBJ1-1 and V is TRBV6-5, with D possibly matching TRBD1 (5 bases). Trimming shortened V by 8 bases and J by 4 bases, and 20 bases separated the two germline ends. The CDR3 has 15 amino acids. Germline V gene data show CDR1 as MNHEY and CDR2 as SVGAGI. CDR3 amino acids: CASQQDHAGSTEAFF. The CDR3 bases are TGTGCCAGCCAACAGGACCATGCGGGGAGCACTGAAGCTTTCTTT.

V usage is TRBV6-2 or TRBV6-3 and J usage is TRBJ1-6, with a weak D call TRBD1 (5 bases). There are 14 residues in the CDR3. V lost 2 bases to trimming and J lost 7 bases, with 9 bases between them. Per the germline V gene, CDR1 is MNHEY and CDR2 is SVGEGT. The DNA of the CDR3 is TGTGCCAGCAGTTACGGCGGGGCAAATTCACCCCTCCACTTT. Translating gives CASSYGGANSPLHF.

The rearrangement uses TRBV9 and TRBJ2-3, with D possibly being TRBD1 (6 bases). The germline gives CDR1 SGDLS, CDR2 YYNGEE. The CDR3 runs 15 residues. V was cut by 2 bases and J by 2 bases, with 12 bases left in between. The CDR3, as DNA: TGTGCCAGCAGCGTGCTGACAGGTAACACAGATACGCAGTATTTT. Translating gives CASSVLTGNTDTQYF.

The chain employs TRBV5-1 and TRBJ1-6; D not certain. This CDR3 has 17 residues. With 0 bases removed from V and 0 bases from J, the gap between germline ends came to 10 bases. Per germline, CDR1 SGHRS and CDR2 YFSETQ. Here the CDR3 reads CASSLELASSYNSPLHF. The CDR3 DNA sequence: TGCGCCAGCAGCTTGGAGCTCGCGAGCTCCTATAATTCACCCCTCCACTTT.

The chain joins TRBV15 to TRBJ2-5; 9 bases align to TRBD2. This CDR3 has 17 residues. The junction had 10 bases not matched to a gene; V was cut back by 0 bases and J by 5 bases. CDR1 is LNHNV and CDR2 is YYDKDF in the germline V gene (reference sequence). CDR3 DNA: TGTGCCACCAGCAGAGAGTATTCTAGCGGGGCGGGGGAGACCCAGTACTTC. This codes for CATSREYSSGAGETQYF.

A single count supports this clone. CDR3 sequence (DNA): TGTGCCAGCAGCGCCCGGACTGACGCGAACACCGGGGAGCTGTTTTTT. Amino acid sequence: CASSARTDANTGELFF. V is TRBV9 and J is TRBJ2-2; maybe TRBD2 (5 bases). The CDR3 spans 16 residues. Germline V gives CDR1 SGDLS, CDR2 YYNGEE. Trimming stripped 3 bases from V and 0 bases from J, with 12 bases between.

The chain links TRBV28 to TRBJ2-4; 7 bases align to TRBD2. The CDR3 is 16 residues long. Germline CDR1 MDHEN, CDR2 SYDVKM. The V segment lost 7 bases and the J segment 0 bases; nucleotides outside the gene matches: 9. CDR3 region: CASTLRGRAAKNIQYF. CDR3 DNA sequence: TGTGCCAGCACCTTGCGGGGGAGGGCAGCCAAAAACATTCAGTACTTC.

The chain carries TRBV7-6 and TRBJ2-2; D possibly corresponds to TRBD1 (6 bases). CDR1 and CDR2 from the germline V gene are SGHVS and FNYEAQ. V lost 2 bases to trimming and J lost 2 bases, with 15 bases between them. The CDR3 contains 17 residues. The CDR3 region has the DNA TGTGCCAGCAGCTTACTCGAGACAGGAGAAAACACCGGGGAGCTGTTTTTT. Translating it yields CASSLLETGENTGELFF.

This clone has just one count. V gene TRBV11-2 combines with J gene TRBJ2-1; D unresolved. The germline V gene encodes CDR1 SGHAT and CDR2 FQNNGV. The CDR3 is 16 amino acids. The germline V and J ends were trimmed by 1 base and 0 bases, with 10 bases remaining between them. The CDR3 reads CASSLGSVSSYNEQFF. DNA of the CDR3: TGTGCCAGCAGCTTAGGGTCCGTGAGCTCCTACAATGAGCAGTTCTTC. Together with reference TRBV11-2 and TRBJ2-1, the CDR3 gives the full variable domain: EAGVAQSPRYKIIEKRQSVAFWCNPISGHATLYWYQQILGQGPKLLIQFQNNGVVDDSQLPKDRFSAERLKGVDSTLKIQPAKLEDSAVYLCASSLGSVSSYNEQFFGPGTRLTVL.

This chain links TRBV3-1 (or the pseudogene TRBV3-2) with TRBJ2-5; the match to TRBD2 covers 7 bases. CDR1 is LGHDT, CDR2 YNNKEL, per germline (reference sequence). V dropped 4 bases and J dropped 2; count of bases not matched to a gene: 10. This CDR3 is 16 amino acids long. The chain's CDR3 is CASSRSPNGGQETQYF. CDR3 DNA: TGTGCCAGCAGCCGATCACCGAACGGGGGGCAAGAGACCCAGTACTTC.

This rearrangement joins TRBV2 to TRBJ1-5; 9 bases agree with TRBD1. V lost 5 bases to trimming and J lost 6 bases; unmatched junction nucleotides: 8. The germline gives CDR1 SNHLY, CDR2 FYNNEI. This CDR3 is 15 amino acids long. For the CDR3, the DNA is TGTGCCAGCAGTCTGAGGACAGGGGCGGTTCAGCCCCAGCATTTT. It encodes CASSLRTGAVQPQHF.

The genes are TRBV10-1 and TRBJ1-4, with D possibly being TRBD1 (5 bases). V lost 2 bases, J lost 8 bases, and 15 bases lay in between. Germline lookup yields CDR1 WNHNN and CDR2 SYGVQD (reference sequence). The CDR3 sequence is 15 residues long. CDR3 nucleotide sequence: TGCGCCAGCAGTGAGGGGACGGGGGGACGGGAAAAACTGTTTTTT. The encoded protein is CASSEGTGGREKLFF.

The V call is TRBV24-1, the J call TRBJ2-3; D remains ambiguous. There are 15 residues in the CDR3. CDR1 is KGHDR, CDR2 SFDVKD, per germline. Trimming removed 4 bases at V and 5 bases at J, with 15 bases between. CDR3 loop: CATSDPALGVDTQYF. Here the CDR3 DNA reads TGTGCCACCAGTGACCCCGCTCTCGGAGTAGATACGCAGTATTTT.

The genes are TRBV10-2 and TRBJ2-3; D is possibly TRBD2 (6 bases). Germline values: CDR1 WSHSY, CDR2 SAAADI. The CDR3 contains 15 residues. Trimming took off 7 bases at V and 6 bases at J, with 20 bases between the two ends. CDR3 residues: CASMESGGVVDTQYF. As DNA, the CDR3 is TGCGCCAGCATGGAGTCTGGAGGGGTCGTGGATACGCAGTATTTT.

The rearrangement joins TRBV7-2 to TRBJ2-7; tentatively, D is TRBD1 (6 bases). V was shortened by 5 bases and J by 2 bases, with 10 bases between the two germline ends. This CDR3 spans 13 amino acids. Germline CDR1 and CDR2: SGHTA and FQGNSA. CDR3 amino acids: CASSQRGTYEQYF. The CDR3 bases are TGTGCCAGCAGCCAGAGGGGGACCTACGAGCAGTACTTC.